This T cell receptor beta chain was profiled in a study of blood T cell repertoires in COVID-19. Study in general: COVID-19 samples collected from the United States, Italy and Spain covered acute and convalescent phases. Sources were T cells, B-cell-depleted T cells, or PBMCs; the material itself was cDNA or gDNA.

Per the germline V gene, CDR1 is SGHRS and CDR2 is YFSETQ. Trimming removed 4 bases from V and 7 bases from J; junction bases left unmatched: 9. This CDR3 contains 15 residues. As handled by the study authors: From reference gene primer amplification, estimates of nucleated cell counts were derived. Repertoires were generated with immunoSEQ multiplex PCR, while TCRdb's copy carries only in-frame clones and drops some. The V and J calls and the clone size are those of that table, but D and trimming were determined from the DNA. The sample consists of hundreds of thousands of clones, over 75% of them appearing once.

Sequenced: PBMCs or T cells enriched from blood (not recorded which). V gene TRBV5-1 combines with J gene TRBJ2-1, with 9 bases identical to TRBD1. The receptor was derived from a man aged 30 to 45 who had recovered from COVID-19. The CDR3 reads CASSPLGQGGNEQFF. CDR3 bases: TGCGCCAGCAGCCCGCTGGGACAGGGCGGGAATGAGCAGTTCTTC.